Listed here is a single T cell receptor beta chain. Other DNA sequences in this sample translate to the same CDR3. This specimen comes from a study of shared clonotypes between healthy human individuals. Study at large: Each donor had three CD4 naive, three CD4 memory, two CD8 naive and one CD8 memory plate.

Germline assignment: CDR1 LNHNV and CDR2 YYDKDF (reference sequence). Trimming took 3 bases from V and 0 from J, leaving 8 bases between them. This CDR3 region has 14 residues. Donors included only healthy HIV-negative adults lacking recent acute infections or vaccinations. Researchers reported that CD8 memory united CD45RO+ cells with CCR7-negative CD45RA+ TemRA cells. The repertoire was sequenced with immunoSEQ multiplex PCR; TCRdb's copy has only in-frame clones and lacks some. The sample consists of around 690,000 clones, about nine tenths of them appearing once. The sequenced sample was memory CD8+ T cells from PBMCs. The subset was: CD45RO+ cells pooled with CCR7-negative TemRA cells. The TCR comes from a man between 18 and 29 years old in good health. Some clones in this sample may be carry-over from other donors' samples. The chain uses TRBV15 and TRBJ1-1; D gene unclear. The CDR3 sequence is CATSSPGMNTEAFF. The DNA of the CDR3 is TGTGCCACCAGCAGTCCGGGGATGAACACTGAAGCTTTCTTT.